This record looks at one T cell receptor (beta chain) sequence and its context. The CDR3 spans 17 residues. The junction had 13 bases not matched to a gene; V was cut back by 4 bases and J by 8 bases. Germline V gives CDR1 SGHNT, CDR2 YYREEE (reference sequence). Per the original methods: Using reference gene primer amplification, nucleated cell counts were estimated. Data came from immunoSEQ multiplex PCR; TCRdb stores just in-frame clones and leaves some out. V and J calls and clone size follow that table, whereas D and trimming were derived from the DNA. The data show some 56,000 clones, with about 87% seen just once and approximately 6% held by the top ten. The data are from a study of blood T cell repertoires in COVID-19. Study details: Samples of COVID-19 (acute and convalescent) were obtained from the United States, Italy and Spain. Sources were T cells, B-cell-depleted T cells, or PBMCs; the material itself was cDNA or gDNA.

Seattle patients were enrolled during active infection and followed longitudinally. The chain recombines TRBV5-4 with TRBJ2-4; 12 positions match TRBD2. The sequencing input was peripheral blood. The sequence came from a woman aged 55-75 years with COVID-19, enrolled during active disease. Written as DNA, the CDR3 is TGTGCCAGCAGCCCGAGACTAGCGGGAGAGCCCGGTGACATTCAGTACTTC. It is translated as CASSPRLAGEPGDIQYF.